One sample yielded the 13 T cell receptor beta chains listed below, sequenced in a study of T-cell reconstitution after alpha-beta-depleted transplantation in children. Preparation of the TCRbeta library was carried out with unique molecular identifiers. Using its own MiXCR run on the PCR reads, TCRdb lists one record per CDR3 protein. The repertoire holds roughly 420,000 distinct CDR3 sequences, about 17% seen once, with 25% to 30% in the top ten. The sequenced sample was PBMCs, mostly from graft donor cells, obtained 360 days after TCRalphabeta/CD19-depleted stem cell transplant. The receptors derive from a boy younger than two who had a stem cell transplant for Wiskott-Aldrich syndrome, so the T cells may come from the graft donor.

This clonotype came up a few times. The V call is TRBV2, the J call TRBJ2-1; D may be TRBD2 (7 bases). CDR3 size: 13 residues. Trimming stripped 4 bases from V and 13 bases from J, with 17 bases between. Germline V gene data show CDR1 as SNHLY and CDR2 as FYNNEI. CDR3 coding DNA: TGTGCCAGCAGTGTTGACGAGGGGGGGAATCAGTTCTTC. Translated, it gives CASSVDEGGNQFF.

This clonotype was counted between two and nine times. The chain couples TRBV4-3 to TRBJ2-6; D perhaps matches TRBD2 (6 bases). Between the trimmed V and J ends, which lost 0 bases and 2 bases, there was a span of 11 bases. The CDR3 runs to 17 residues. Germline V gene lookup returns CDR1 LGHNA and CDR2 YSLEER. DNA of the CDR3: TGCGCCAGCAGCCAAGAGGAGAGGAGGGCTGGGGCCAACGTCCTGACTTTC. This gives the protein CASSQEERRAGANVLTF.

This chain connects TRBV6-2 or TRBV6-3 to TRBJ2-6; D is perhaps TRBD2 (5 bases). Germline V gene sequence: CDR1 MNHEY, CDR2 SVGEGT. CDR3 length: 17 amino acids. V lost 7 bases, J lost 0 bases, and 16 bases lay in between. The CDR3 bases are TGTGCCAGCACCAATCGCCGGGGAGACTCTGGGGCCAACGTCCTGACTTTC. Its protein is CASTNRRGDSGANVLTF.

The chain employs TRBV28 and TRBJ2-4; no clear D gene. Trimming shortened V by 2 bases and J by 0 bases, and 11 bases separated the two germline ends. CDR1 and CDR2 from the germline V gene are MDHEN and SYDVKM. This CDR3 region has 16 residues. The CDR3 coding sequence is TGTGCCAGCAGTTTAGGGCGCAACCTAGCCAAAAACATTCAGTACTTC. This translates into CASSLGRNLAKNIQYF. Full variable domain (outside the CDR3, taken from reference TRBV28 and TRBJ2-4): DVKVTQSSRYLVKRTGEKVFLECVQDMDHENMFWYRQDPGLGLRLIYFSYDVKMKEKGDIPEGYSVSREKKERFSLILESASTNQTSMYLCASSLGRNLAKNIQYFGAGTRLSVL.

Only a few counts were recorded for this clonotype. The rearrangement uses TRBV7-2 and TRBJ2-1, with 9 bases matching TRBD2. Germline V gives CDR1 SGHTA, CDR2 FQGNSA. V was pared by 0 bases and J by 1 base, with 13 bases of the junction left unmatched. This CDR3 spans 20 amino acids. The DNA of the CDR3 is TGTGCCAGCAGCTTAGCGGTAGATGGCGGGAGGGCCCGGTCCTACAATGAGCAGTTCTTC. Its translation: CASSLAVDGGRARSYNEQFF.

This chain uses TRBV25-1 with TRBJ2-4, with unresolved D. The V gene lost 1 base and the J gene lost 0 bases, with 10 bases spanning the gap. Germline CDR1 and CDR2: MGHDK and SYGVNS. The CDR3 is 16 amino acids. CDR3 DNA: TGTGCCAGCAGTGAATCGGGTATCCCAGCCAAAAACATTCAGTACTTC. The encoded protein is CASSESGIPAKNIQYF.

In nucleotides, the CDR3 is TGCGCCAGCAGGTGGGGGCAGACCTATGGCTACACCTTC. Translating gives CASRWGQTYGYTF. The chain joins TRBV5-1 to TRBJ1-2; weak D call: TRBD1 (6 bases). V lost 5 bases to trimming and J lost 4 bases, with 12 bases between them. The CDR3 spans 13 residues. CDR1 is SGHRS and CDR2 is YFSETQ in the germline V gene.

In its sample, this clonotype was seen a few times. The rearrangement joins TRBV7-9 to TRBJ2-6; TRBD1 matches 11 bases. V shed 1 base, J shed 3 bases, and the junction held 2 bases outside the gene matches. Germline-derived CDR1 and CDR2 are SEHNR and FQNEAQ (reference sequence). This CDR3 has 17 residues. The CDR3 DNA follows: TGTGCCAGCAGCTTAGGGACAGGGGGCGTTGGGGCCAACGTCCTGACTTTC. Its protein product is CASSLGTGGVGANVLTF.

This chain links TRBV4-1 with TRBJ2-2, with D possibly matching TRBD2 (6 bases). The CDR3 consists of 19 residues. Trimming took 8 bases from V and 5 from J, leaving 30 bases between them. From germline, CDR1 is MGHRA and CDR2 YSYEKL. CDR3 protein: CASHPRVPIQRGGTGELFF. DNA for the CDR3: TGCGCCAGCCACCCCAGGGTACCGATACAACGGGGAGGAACCGGGGAGCTGTTTTTT.

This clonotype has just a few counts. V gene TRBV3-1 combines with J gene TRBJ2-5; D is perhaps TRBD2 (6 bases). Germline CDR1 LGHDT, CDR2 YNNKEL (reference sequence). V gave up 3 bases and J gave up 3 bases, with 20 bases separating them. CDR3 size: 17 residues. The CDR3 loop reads CASSQDPLWGLKETQYF. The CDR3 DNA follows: TGTGCCAGCAGCCAGGACCCATTGTGGGGACTCAAAGAGACCCAGTACTTC.

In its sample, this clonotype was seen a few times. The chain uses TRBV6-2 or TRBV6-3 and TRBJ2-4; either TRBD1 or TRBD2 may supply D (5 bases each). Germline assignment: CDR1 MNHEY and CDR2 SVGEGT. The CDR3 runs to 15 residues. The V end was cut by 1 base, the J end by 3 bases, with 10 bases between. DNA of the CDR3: TGTGCCAGCAGTTACTGGGGACCACTCAAAAACATTCAGTACTTC. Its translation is CASSYWGPLKNIQYF.

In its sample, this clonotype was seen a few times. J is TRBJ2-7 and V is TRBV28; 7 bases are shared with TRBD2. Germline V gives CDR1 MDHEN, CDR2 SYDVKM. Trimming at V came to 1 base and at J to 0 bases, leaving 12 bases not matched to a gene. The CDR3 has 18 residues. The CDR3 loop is CASSLSQATGGISYEQYF. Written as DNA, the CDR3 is TGTGCCAGCAGTTTATCCCAAGCGACGGGGGGTATCTCCTACGAGCAGTACTTC.

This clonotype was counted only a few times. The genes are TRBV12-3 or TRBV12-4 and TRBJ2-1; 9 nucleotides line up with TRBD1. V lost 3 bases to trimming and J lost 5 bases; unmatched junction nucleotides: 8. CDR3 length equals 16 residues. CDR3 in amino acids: CASSFPRTGVDNEQFF. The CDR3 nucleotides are TGTGCCAGCAGTTTCCCTCGGACAGGGGTGGACAATGAGCAGTTCTTC.